Listed below are T cell receptor beta chains from one sample, sequenced in a study of sequential checkpoint blockade in melanoma. The data were produced by immunoSEQ multiplex PCR, yet TCRdb's version contains in-frame clones alone and is incomplete. The profile shows some 14,000 clones, more than 65% of them singletons. This sample comprised CD8+ T cells sorted from blood (inferred from file names), obtained from a patient given nivolumab and ipilimumab in sequence. The receptor set was obtained from a human donor with melanoma. Each CDR3 is given with its conserved first and last residue. The order of the fields is V gene, clone size, D gene, J gene, CDR3 protein, CDR3 DNA. The D gene is left open where the match is weak. Expanded clones get a size class; other rows say once, few or many, or leave the size out.

>TRBV29-1|NA|TRBD2|TRBJ2-1
CSVEDLSGRLNEQFF
TGCAGCGTTGAAGATCTTAGCGGGAGGCTGAATGAGCAGTTCTTC
>TRBV4-2|NA|TRBD2|TRBJ2-2
CASSETRAGGPAGTGELFF
TGTGCCAGCAGCGAGACTAGAGCGGGGGGGCCAGCGGGCACCGGGGAGCTGTTTTTT
>TRBV5-8|NA|NA|TRBJ2-2
CASSLGTTRTGELFF
TGTGCCAGCAGCTTGGGGACTACCCGAACCGGGGAGCTGTTTTTT
>TRBV11-2|NA|NA|TRBJ2-2
CASSPGVLRGNTGELFF
TGTGCCAGCAGTCCGGGGGTCTTGCGGGGGAACACCGGGGAGCTGTTTTTT
>TRBV4-1|NA|NA|TRBJ2-7
CASSQTVTYEQYF
TGCGCCAGCAGCCAGACAGTTACCTACGAGCAGTACTTC
>TRBV7-2|medium-sized|NA|TRBJ2-2
CASSPSTGELFF
TGTGCCAGCAGCCCCAGCACCGGGGAGCTGTTTTTT
>TRBV10-1|NA|NA|TRBJ2-5
CASSKDISRQETQYF
TGCGCCAGCAGTAAGGACATATCCCGACAAGAGACCCAGTACTTC
>TRBV13|NA|NA|TRBJ2-6
CASSSLEAGANVLTF
TGTGCCAGCAGCTCCCTAGAAGCTGGGGCCAACGTCCTGACTTTC
>TRBV4-1|NA|TRBD2|TRBJ2-5
CASSVEAGRVKETQYF
TGCGCCAGCAGTGTAGAAGCGGGAAGGGTGAAAGAGACCCAGTACTTC
>TRBV7-9|NA|TRBD1|TRBJ2-5
CASSGDRVGEQYF
TGTGCCAGCAGCGGCGACAGGGTGGGTGAGCAGTACTTC
>TRBV21-1|medium-sized|NA|TRBJ2-1
CASSNRTRTGGGEEEGYNEQFF
TGTGCCAGCAGCAACCGGACACGTACAGGGGGTGGAGAGGAAGAGGGTTACAATGAGCAGTTCTTC
>TRBV5-1|NA|TRBD2|TRBJ2-2
CASRTSGTGELFF
TGCGCCAGCAGGACTAGCGGCACCGGGGAGCTGTTTTTT
>TRBV6-1|NA|TRBD2|TRBJ2-1
CASSELAGGYNEQFF
TGTGCCAGCAGTGAACTAGCGGGGGGTTACAATGAGCAGTTCTTC
>TRBV9|NA|TRBD1|TRBJ2-7
CASSEGDRAYEQYF
TGTGCCAGCAGCGAGGGCGACAGGGCTTACGAGCAGTACTTC
>TRBV7-6|NA|NA|TRBJ2-7
CASSLNPGQKGYEQYF
TGTGCCAGCAGCTTAAATCCGGGACAAAAAGGGTACGAGCAGTACTTC
>TRBV30|NA|TRBD2|TRBJ2-1
CAWSPSGIDYNEQFF
TGTGCCTGGAGTCCTAGCGGGATAGACTACAATGAGCAGTTCTTC
>TRBV27|NA|NA|TRBJ2-6
CASSFVVAGANVLTF
TGTGCCAGCAGTTTTGTAGTTGCTGGGGCCAACGTCCTGACTTTC
>TRBV6-1|NA|TRBD1|TRBJ1-6
CASSEGSGDRASPLHF
TGTGCCAGCAGTGAAGGGTCGGGAGACAGGGCTTCACCCCTCCACTTT
>TRBV7-6|NA|TRBD1|TRBJ2-3
CASSLETDRGQRDTQYF
TGTGCCAGCAGCCTGGAAACGGACAGGGGGCAGAGAGATACGCAGTATTTT
>TRBV6-5|NA|TRBD1|TRBJ2-3
CASSPAPDRATQYF
TGTGCCAGCAGCCCCGCACCCGACAGGGCTACGCAGTATTTT
>TRBV27|NA|NA|TRBJ2-7
CASTHAAGTHYEQYF
TGTGCCAGCACCCACGCAGCCGGGACACACTACGAGCAGTACTTC
>TRBV11-2|NA|TRBD1|TRBJ2-7
CASSPGTGWEQYF
TGTGCCAGCAGCCCCGGGACAGGGTGGGAGCAGTACTTC
>TRBV6-5|NA|NA|TRBJ2-1
CASSYRPSKDEQFF
TGTGCCAGCAGTTACAGGCCTAGTAAGGATGAGCAGTTCTTC
>TRBV4-1|NA|TRBD1|TRBJ1-4
CASSPGTGYEKLFF
TGCGCCAGCAGCCCTGGGACAGGGTACGAAAAACTGTTTTTT
>TRBV30|NA|TRBD2|TRBJ2-3
CAWSGQREISPDTQYF
TGTGCCTGGAGTGGTCAGCGGGAGATTTCCCCAGATACGCAGTATTTT
>TRBV6-6|few|NA|TRBJ2-3
CASSYSGGPTDTQYF
TGTGCCAGCAGTTACTCAGGGGGACCCACAGATACGCAGTATTTT
>TRBV7-9|NA|NA|TRBJ2-3
CASSLSTSPTDTQYF
TGTGCCAGCAGCTTATCCACTTCTCCCACAGATACGCAGTATTTT
>TRBV6-5|NA|NA|TRBJ2-3
CASSSRLDHRDTQYF
TGTGCCAGCAGCTCCAGACTAGACCACCGAGATACGCAGTATTTT
>TRBV12-5|NA|NA|TRBJ2-1
CASGPEGQDTYNEQFF
TGTGCTAGTGGTCCTGAAGGACAAGACACTTACAATGAGCAGTTCTTC
>TRBV5-4|NA|NA|TRBJ2-7
CASSFSELALYEQYF
TGTGCCAGCAGCTTTTCAGAATTGGCTCTCTACGAGCAGTACTTC
>TRBV11-2|NA|NA|TRBJ2-7
CASSLGFNEQYF
TGTGCCAGCAGCTTAGGGTTCAACGAGCAGTACTTC
>TRBV11-2|NA|NA|TRBJ2-1
CATPTSGAYNEQFF
TGTGCCACCCCAACCTCGGGGGCCTACAATGAGCAGTTCTTC
>TRBV10-3|NA|TRBD1|TRBJ2-5
CAIRTGTGAETQYF
TGTGCCATCAGGACCGGGACAGGGGCAGAGACCCAGTACTTC
>TRBV9|NA|NA|TRBJ1-3
CASSPSSVTRNTIYF
TGTGCCAGCAGCCCGTCATCGGTCACGAGAAACACCATATATTTT
>TRBV5-4|NA|NA|TRBJ1-1
CANHQGTEAFF
TGTGCCAACCATCAGGGAACTGAAGCTTTCTTT
>TRBV28|NA|NA|TRBJ2-7
CASSASGEYEQYF
TGTGCCAGCAGTGCGTCGGGGGAATACGAGCAGTACTTC
>TRBV5-1|large|NA|TRBJ2-3
CASSEEEGWRTDTQYF
TGCGCCAGCAGCGAAGAAGAGGGCTGGAGGACAGATACGCAGTATTTT
>TRBV9|NA|TRBD2|TRBJ2-3
CASSVSGGVAGTDTQYF
TGTGCCAGCAGCGTATCTGGGGGGGTCGCAGGCACAGATACGCAGTATTTT
>TRBV27|NA|TRBD2|TRBJ2-1
CASSGGYNEQFF
TGTGCCAGTTCGGGAGGGTACAATGAGCAGTTCTTC
>TRBV27|NA|NA|TRBJ2-7
CASSLLGVEEQYF
TGTGCCAGCAGTTTGCTAGGGGTGGAGGAGCAGTACTTC
>TRBV6-1|NA|NA|TRBJ1-6
CASSEVQGYNSPLHF
TGTGCCAGCAGTGAAGTCCAGGGATATAATTCACCCCTCCACTTT
>TRBV6-5|NA|NA|TRBJ2-3
CASRLAYADTQYF
TGTGCCAGCAGGTTAGCGTACGCAGATACGCAGTATTTT
>TRBV30|NA|NA|TRBJ1-6
CAWSVLEGPLHF
TGTGCCTGGAGTGTACTAGAGGGCCCTCTCCACTTT
>TRBV2|NA|TRBD1|TRBJ2-7
CASSGSRDRVSYEQYF
TGTGCCAGCAGTGGGTCCCGGGACAGGGTCTCCTACGAGCAGTACTTC
>TRBV2|NA|NA|TRBJ2-3
CASSERHLATSTDTQYF
TGTGCCAGCAGTGAGAGGCACTTAGCCACTAGCACAGATACGCAGTATTTT
>TRBV4-3|NA|TRBD2|TRBJ2-1
CASSRLQGLAGGDEQFF
TGCGCCAGCAGCCGACTTCAAGGACTAGCGGGAGGCGATGAGCAGTTCTTC
>TRBV15|NA|NA|TRBJ2-5
CATSRKTGQETQYF
TGTGCCACCAGCCGAAAGACAGGCCAAGAGACCCAGTACTTC
>TRBV4-2|few|NA|TRBJ1-2
CASSTTGSYTF
TGTGCCAGCAGTACCACCGGGAGCTACACCTTC
>TRBV15|NA|TRBD1|TRBJ2-2
CATSREGTATGELFF
TGTGCCACCAGCAGAGAGGGGACAGCCACCGGGGAGCTGTTTTTT
>TRBV11-3|NA|NA|TRBJ2-5
CASSARGSETQYF
TGTGCCAGCAGCGCTAGGGGTAGCGAGACCCAGTACTTC
>TRBV21-1|NA|NA|TRBJ2-3
CASSKKGGRDTDTQYF
TGTGCCAGCAGCAAAAAAGGAGGCAGAGACACAGATACGCAGTATTTT
>TRBV5-6|NA|TRBD1|TRBJ2-1
CASSQGQGVYNEQFF
TGTGCCAGCAGCCAGGGACAGGGAGTCTACAATGAGCAGTTCTTC
>TRBV14|NA|NA|TRBJ1-2
CASSQTGTQPGYTF
TGTGCCAGCAGCCAAACCGGGACACAACCTGGCTACACCTTC
>TRBV28|NA|TRBD2|TRBJ2-1
CASSLIAGSYNEQFF
TGTGCCAGCAGTTTAATAGCGGGGTCTTACAATGAGCAGTTCTTC
>TRBV6-1|NA|TRBD2|TRBJ2-5
CASYGGLAGGETQYF
TGTGCCAGCTACGGGGGACTAGCGGGAGGAGAGACCCAGTACTTC